This TCR beta chain appears in the sequencing data of a study of cytomegalovirus exposure and HLA in healthy donors. Study details: A subsequent analysis reported that the 120 validation repertoires were produced on the same platform that had also been used for the 600 to 700 first-cohort repertoires. Study-wide findings and caveats: TCR sequences were mostly rare, though some public TCRs occurred in many donors. Reports described diagnosis of cytomegalovirus status by the classifier as highly specific and sensitive.

The donors formed part of the roughly 110-subject validation cohort, distinct from the approximately 670-subject first cohort. Repertoires were generated with immunoSEQ multiplex PCR, while TCRdb's copy carries only in-frame clones and drops some. This table holds about 130,000 clones, 70% to 90% found once. CDR3 size: 12 residues. Trimming removed 4 bases at V and 9 bases at J, with 12 bases between. CDR1 is LNHNV and CDR2 is YYDKDF in the germline V gene (reference sequence). This clone was observed once. Its antigen is currently unknown. The sequence was collected from a woman in her 30s in good health and CMV-seropositive. Sequenced input: PBMCs. The chain is built from TRBV15 and TRBJ2-5; perhaps TRBD2 as D (5 bases). The CDR3 DNA reads TGTGCCACCAGCACCGGGATGAGGGCCCAGTACTTC. Translated, it gives CATSTGMRAQYF.